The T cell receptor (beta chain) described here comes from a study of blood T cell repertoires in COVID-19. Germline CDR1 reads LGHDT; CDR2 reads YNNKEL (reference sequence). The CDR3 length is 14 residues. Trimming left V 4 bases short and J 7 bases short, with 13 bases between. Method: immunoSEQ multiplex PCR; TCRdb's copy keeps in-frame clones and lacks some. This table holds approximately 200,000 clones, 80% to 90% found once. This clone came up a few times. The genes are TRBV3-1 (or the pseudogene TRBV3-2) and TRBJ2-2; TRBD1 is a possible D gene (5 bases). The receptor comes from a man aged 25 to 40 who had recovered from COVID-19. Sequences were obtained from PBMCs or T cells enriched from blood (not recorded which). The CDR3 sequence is CASSPQGVGGELFF. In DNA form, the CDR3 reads TGTGCCAGCAGCCCGCAAGGGGTGGGCGGGGAGCTGTTTTTT.